This passage covers 30 T cell receptor beta chains from one sample sequenced in a study of T cell repertoires and leukemia-associated antigens. Antigens for these TCRs are unknown. TCRdb recomputed calls from the 5' RACE reads with MiXCR, one row per CDR3 protein. The sample gives roughly 12,000 distinct CDR3 sequences, around 40% of which show up once; roughly 29% is in the top ten. Sequenced input: CD3+ T cells sorted from blood and cultured. These receptors came from a female donor in good health.

By share of the sample, this clonotype is medium-sized. The V gene is TRBV29-1, the J gene TRBJ2-5; D not certain. The V and J ends lost 3 bases and 2 bases respectively, with 7 bases between them. The CDR3 contains 12 residues. Germline CDR1 reads SQVTM; CDR2 reads ANQGSEA. The CDR3 region is CSVDGRQETQYF. CDR3 nucleotide sequence: TGCAGCGTTGACGGCAGACAAGAGACCCAGTACTTC.

On this clonotype: A much larger clone differs from this one at a single base, so this may be a read error. The V and J genes are TRBV19 and TRBJ1-2, with 8 bases lining up with TRBD1. The germline V gene has CDR1 LNHDA and CDR2 SQIVND (reference sequence). The CDR3 loop spans 14 amino acids. The CDR3 region is CACSSRTGNYGYTF. CDR3 nucleotide sequence: TGTGCCTGTAGTTCTCGGACAGGGAACTATGGCTACACCTTC.

Relative to its sample, this clonotype is medium-sized. The chain recombines TRBV6-5 with TRBJ1-2; D is uncertain. Germline assignment: CDR1 MNHEY and CDR2 SVGAGI. Trimming removed 4 bases from V and 4 bases from J, with 7 bases in between. This CDR3 spans 12 amino acids. In DNA form, the CDR3 reads TGTGCCAGCAGTTCGACCCCCTATGGCTACACCTTC. Its protein product is CASSSTPYGYTF.

The rearrangement joins TRBV9 to TRBJ2-2; 9 positions agree with TRBD2. This CDR3 spans 16 amino acids. V gave up 4 bases and J gave up 0 bases; unmatched junction bases: 4. Germline lookup yields CDR1 SGDLS and CDR2 YYNGEE. The CDR3 sequence is CASSSRTSANTGELFF. The CDR3 DNA is TGTGCCAGCAGCTCGAGGACTAGCGCGAACACCGGGGAGCTGTTTTTT.

This clonotype was observed once. The chain recombines TRBV7-2 with TRBJ2-3, with D perhaps matching TRBD2 (6 bases). The V end was cut by 3 bases, the J end by 1 base, with 17 bases between. The CDR3 contains 17 residues. Germline V gene lookup returns CDR1 SGHTA and CDR2 FQGNSA. In nucleotides, the CDR3 is TGTGCCAGCAGCTTGGTCCCCGGGGGAATAGGCACAGATACGCAGTATTTT. This codes for CASSLVPGGIGTDTQYF.

The sample holds many counts of this clonotype. The chain is built from TRBV7-9 and TRBJ2-3; 7 bases agree with TRBD2. CDR1 and CDR2 from the germline V gene are SEHNR and FQNEAQ (reference sequence). The J segment lost 2 bases and the V segment lost 4 bases, leaving 9 bases of the junction unmatched. The CDR3 runs to 16 residues. CDR3 sequence reads: CASSSSIAGFTDTQYF. DNA of the CDR3: TGTGCCAGCAGCTCCTCGATAGCGGGTTTCACAGATACGCAGTATTTT.

J is TRBJ2-2 and V is TRBV18; TRBD1 aligns across 7 bases. Per the germline V gene, CDR1 is KGHSH and CDR2 is LQKENI. The J segment lost 7 bases and the V segment lost 4 bases, leaving 6 bases of the junction unmatched. The CDR3 totals 14 residues. The CDR3 loop is CASSRGQKYGELFF. CDR3 DNA: TGTGCCAGCTCACGGGGACAGAAGTACGGGGAGCTGTTTTTT.

This clonotype was picked up one time. The V call is TRBV24-1, the J call TRBJ2-1; the match to TRBD2 covers 14 bases. This CDR3 is built from 16 residues. In germline, CDR1 is KGHDR, CDR2 SFDVKD. V dropped 0 bases and J dropped 8; count of bases not matched to a gene: 2. CDR3 DNA: TGTGCCACCAGTGATTTGAGGACTAGCGGGAGGTATGAGCAGTTCTTC. This sequence encodes CATSDLRTSGRYEQFF.

The chain employs TRBV5-1 and TRBJ2-1; tentative D call: TRBD2 (6 bases). V was pared by 4 bases and J by 4 bases, with 9 bases between. CDR1 and CDR2 (germline): SGHRS, YFSETQ. The CDR3 is 13 amino acids. Here the CDR3 reads CASSPGTYNEQFF. CDR3 nucleotide sequence: TGCGCCAGCAGCCCGGGGACTTACAATGAGCAGTTCTTC.

This clonotype was seen a handful of times. The chain has TRBV25-1 and TRBJ2-5; maybe TRBD1 (6 bases). The ends were cut back, 1 base at V and 3 bases at J, with 15 bases in the middle. The CDR3 has 16 amino acids. Germline lookup yields CDR1 MGHDK and CDR2 SYGVNS. This CDR3 is CASSEFAGAVKETQYF. CDR3 sequence (DNA): TGTGCCAGCAGTGAATTTGCAGGGGCTGTAAAAGAGACCCAGTACTTC.

This clonotype was observed many times. The chain couples TRBV5-4 to TRBJ2-3; D gene uncertain. Germline CDR1 SGHNT, CDR2 YYREEE (reference sequence). CDR3 length: 12 residues. Trimming left V 1 base short and J 6 bases short, with 6 bases between. CDR3 amino acids: CASSLSSDTQYF. The CDR3 DNA reads as TGTGCCAGCAGCTTGTCTTCCGATACGCAGTATTTT.

Of note for this clonotype: This may stem from a read error, because a much larger clone lies one nucleotide away. The chain couples TRBV5-6 to TRBJ2-7; TRBD2 agrees at 8 bases. Per the germline V gene, CDR1 is SGHDT and CDR2 is YYEEEE. CDR3 size: 19 residues. This CDR3 reads CAGSLKGRFGLAGAYEQYF. The CDR3 nucleotides read TGTGCCGGCAGCTTGAAGGGTAGATTTGGCCTAGCGGGTGCCTACGAGCAGTACTTC.

The J gene is TRBJ2-1, the V gene TRBV10-1, with 11 bases that match TRBD2. Germline assignment: CDR1 WNHNN and CDR2 SYGVQD (reference sequence). V lost 5 bases to trimming and J lost 8 bases; unmatched junction nucleotides: 8. The CDR3 loop spans 15 amino acids. The DNA for the CDR3 is TGCGCCAGCAGTACCGGGACTAGCGGATCGGATGAGCAGTTCTTC. Translated, it gives CASSTGTSGSDEQFF.

On this clonotype: A much larger clone differs from this one at a single base, so this may be a read error. The V call is TRBV7-3, the J call TRBJ2-5; D unresolved. There are 15 residues in the CDR3. CDR1 is SGHTA, CDR2 FQGTGA, per germline. The CDR3 sequence: CTSSSNYGSGETQYF. The CDR3 DNA follows: TGTACCAGCAGTTCGAACTACGGGTCCGGGGAGACCCAGTACTTC.

This clonotype was seen a handful of times. The chain is built from TRBV10-2 and TRBJ2-7; 11 bases fit TRBD2. The CDR3 runs to 15 residues. Germline V lookup: CDR1 WSHSY, CDR2 SAAADI. The V and J ends lost 4 bases and 3 bases, in that order; junction bases with no gene match: 5. CDR3 DNA sequence: TGCGCCAGCAGTGCCACTAGCGGGGGAAACTACGAGCAGTACTTC. Its protein product is CASSATSGGNYEQYF.

The rearrangement links TRBV3-1 to TRBJ2-7; D might be TRBD1 (5 bases). This CDR3 contains 16 residues. Trimming pared 1 base from V and 6 bases from J, leaving 19 bases between. The germline V gene encodes CDR1 LGHDT and CDR2 YNNKEL (reference sequence). In nucleotides, the CDR3 is TGTGCCAGCAGCCAAGGAACGGGCAGGGAAGGAGCCGAGCAGTACTTC. Translated, it gives CASSQGTGREGAEQYF.

The CDR3 loop reads CSVEDRGRLYNEQFF. The DNA for the CDR3 is TGCAGCGTTGAAGACAGGGGACGCCTCTACAATGAGCAGTTCTTC. The V and J genes are TRBV29-1 and TRBJ2-1, with D possibly matching TRBD1 (6 bases). CDR1 SQVTM and CDR2 ANQGSEA come from the germline V gene. The ends were cut back, 0 bases at V and 3 bases at J, with 12 bases in the middle. This CDR3 contains 15 residues.

In regard to this clonotype: An end of the junction differs from the germline gene, which may be a read error. The rearrangement uses TRBV7-2 and TRBJ2-4; D assignment may be TRBD1 or TRBD2 (6 bases each). The CDR3 is made up of 16 amino acids. CDR1 is SGHTA and CDR2 is FQGNSA in the germline V gene. The CDR3 bases are TGTGTCAGCAGTTTAGAAGGGGGGCTAACCAAAAACATTCAGTACTTC. Translating it yields CVSSLEGGLTKNIQYF.

This clonotype ranks as medium-sized. The chain is built from TRBV5-1 and TRBJ2-1, with 7 bases identical to TRBD1. Trimming removed 4 bases from V and 4 bases from J; junction bases left unmatched: 5. The germline gives CDR1 SGHRS, CDR2 YFSETQ. This CDR3 has 14 amino acids. CDR3: CASSEPGQYNEQFF. The CDR3, as DNA: TGCGCCAGCAGCGAACCGGGACAGTACAATGAGCAGTTCTTC.

This clonotype was counted a single time. The rearrangement links TRBV5-1 to TRBJ2-2, with D perhaps given as TRBD1 or TRBD2 (5 bases each). V gave up 0 bases and J gave up 6 bases, with 15 bases separating them. The V gene's germline CDR1 is SGHRS and CDR2 YFSETQ. The CDR3 contains 16 residues. The CDR3 DNA follows: TGCGCCAGCAGCTTGGTTGGGGGAGAGAGACCCGGGGAGCTGTTTTTT. This encodes CASSLVGGERPGELFF.

The table lists this clonotype with many counts. The J gene is TRBJ1-1, the V gene TRBV7-8; no firm D call. Trimming stripped 3 bases from V and 2 bases from J, with 7 bases between. CDR1 SGHVS and CDR2 FQNEAQ come from the germline V gene. The CDR3 loop spans 13 amino acids. The CDR3 DNA is TGTGCCAGCAGCTTCAGGCTTAACACTGAAGCTTTCTTT. Its protein is CASSFRLNTEAFF.

This clonotype is labeled medium-sized (0.01 to 0.1%). The J gene is TRBJ2-2, the V gene TRBV4-2; 9 bases align to TRBD2. Germline trimming cut 3 bases from V and 4 bases from J; bases unmatched to any gene: 15. The CDR3 covers 19 residues. The germline V gene has CDR1 LGHNA and CDR2 YNFKEQ. The CDR3 region is CASSHPIRREGLGTGELFF. Here the CDR3 DNA reads TGTGCCAGCAGCCACCCTATCCGGCGGGAGGGCCTTGGCACCGGGGAGCTGTTTTTT.

Comments on this clonotype: The junction differs from germline at one of its ends, possibly a read error. V usage is TRBV4-1 and J usage is TRBJ1-1, with 8 bases identical to TRBD1. This CDR3 is built from 14 residues. The germline V gene has CDR1 MGHRA and CDR2 YSYEKL. The CDR3 sequence: CASSFNRGSTDAFF. For the CDR3, the DNA is TGCGCCAGCAGCTTCAACAGGGGGAGCACTGACGCTTTCTTT.

This clonotype has a count of ten or more. The genes are TRBV12-3 or TRBV12-4 and TRBJ2-4; the D is unclear. Trimming cost V 3 bases and J 5 bases, with 14 bases left between them. This CDR3 comprises 15 residues. The CDR3 here is CASSLERSPQNIQYF. The CDR3 nucleotides are TGTGCCAGCAGTTTGGAAAGGAGCCCTCAAAACATTCAGTACTTC.

The CDR3 sequence is CSARDRPAGLAGGGTQYF. The CDR3 coding sequence is TGCAGTGCTAGAGATCGGCCCGCGGGACTAGCGGGAGGGGGGACCCAGTACTTC. The chain couples TRBV20-1 to TRBJ2-5; TRBD2 matches 16 bases. Germline loops: CDR1 DFQATT, CDR2 SNEGSKA (reference sequence). The junction had 11 bases not matched to a gene; V was cut back by 0 bases and J by 7 bases. This CDR3 comprises 18 residues.

This clonotype is judged medium-sized (0.01 to 0.1%). For the CDR3, the DNA is TGCAGTGCTAGGGGGACAGGGGGAGGTGACACTGAAGCTTTCTTT. This sequence encodes CSARGTGGGDTEAFF. The chain couples TRBV20-1 to TRBJ1-1, with 11 bases matching TRBD1. The germline gives CDR1 DFQATT, CDR2 SNEGSKA (reference sequence). The CDR3 has 15 amino acids. The V segment lost 3 bases and the J segment 3 bases; nucleotides outside the gene matches: 6.

This clonotype is judged medium-sized. This sequence joins TRBV24-1 and TRBJ1-1, with 9 bases that match TRBD1. The CDR3 covers 15 residues. V was clipped by 4 bases and J by 10 bases; unmatched bases: 12. CDR1 KGHDR and CDR2 SFDVKD come from the germline V gene. CDR3 in amino acids: CATSDPKTGGQTAFF. CDR3 in DNA: TGTGCCACCAGTGACCCCAAAACAGGGGGCCAAACAGCTTTCTTT.

This clonotype was recorded once. The genes are TRBV20-1 and TRBJ2-7; D is unclear. Germline V gives CDR1 DFQATT, CDR2 SNEGSKA (reference sequence). The CDR3 loop spans 12 amino acids. V lost 3 bases and J 8 bases, leaving 14 bases between the germline ends. CDR3 DNA: TGCAGTGCTAGTTTGGGGATACTTCAGCAGTACTTC. Encoded protein: CSASLGILQQYF.

There are many counts of this clonotype. The CDR3 DNA reads TGTGCCAGCATTCTTACGGGGGCTGGCACAGATACGCAGTATTTT. The encoded protein is CASILTGAGTDTQYF. The J gene is TRBJ2-3, the V gene TRBV12-3 or TRBV12-4; D tentatively reads TRBD1 or TRBD2 (6 bases each). CDR3 length equals 15 residues. Trimming stripped 7 bases from V and 1 base from J, with 15 bases between.

V gene TRBV7-2 combines with J gene TRBJ2-3; a weak D match, TRBD2 (5 bases). The CDR3 spans 16 residues. The germline gives CDR1 SGHTA, CDR2 FQGNSA. With 5 bases removed from V and 0 bases from J, the gap between germline ends came to 15 bases. The CDR3 protein is CASSETRGRSTDTQYF. CDR3 in DNA: TGTGCCAGCAGCGAGACCCGGGGTCGTAGCACAGATACGCAGTATTTT.